These 16 T cell receptor beta chains share one sample of origin, sequenced in a study of blood T cell repertoires in COVID-19. This table comes from immunoSEQ multiplex PCR, and its TCRdb copy is limited to in-frame clones, with some not included. The profile shows about 350,000 clones, around nine tenths of them singletons. Sequencing was done on a sample of PBMCs or T cells enriched from blood (not recorded which). The origin of the receptors is a woman in her twenties or thirties who had been exposed to COVID-19.

V and J are TRBV3-1 (or the pseudogene TRBV3-2) and TRBJ2-5, with D maybe TRBD1 (5 bases). This CDR3 spans 12 amino acids. Germline V gene sequence: CDR1 LGHDT, CDR2 YNNKEL (reference sequence). The ends were cut back, 1 base at V and 11 bases at J, with 11 bases in the middle. The DNA for the CDR3 is TGTGCCAGCAGCCAAGGAGTAAGGGGACAGTACTTC. It yields the protein CASSQGVRGQYF.

The chain has TRBV21-1 and TRBJ1-5; no DNA check was done on the table's D call, TRBD1. TRBV21-1 constitutes a pseudogene. The CDR3 sequence is 15 residues long. CDR3 in DNA: TGTGCCAGCAGCAATGGGAGACAGGGCAATCAGCCCCAGCATTTT. It translates to CASSNGRQGNQPQHF.

This clone was observed a single time. The V and J genes are TRBV27 and TRBJ1-2; a possible D gene is TRBD1 (5 bases). The V and J ends lost 4 bases and 7 bases respectively, with 19 bases between them. This CDR3 contains 15 residues. The germline CDR1 and CDR2 sequences are MNHEY and SMNVEV (reference sequence). The CDR3 sequence is CASSSPGRGFSGYTF. In DNA form, the CDR3 reads TGTGCCAGCAGTTCCCCAGGTCGGGGGTTTTCTGGCTACACCTTC.

This chain links TRBV5-1 with TRBJ1-2; 9 nucleotides match TRBD1. The CDR3 totals 13 residues. Germline V CDR1 and CDR2: SGHRS, YFSETQ. With V trimmed by 7 bases and J by 0 bases, 1 base remained unmatched. CDR3 in DNA: TGCGCCAGCGGACAGGGGACTAACTATGGCTACACCTTC. It encodes CASGQGTNYGYTF.

The rearrangement joins TRBV2 to TRBJ2-3; the D gene is possibly TRBD1 (5 bases). The germline CDR1 and CDR2 sequences are SNHLY and FYNNEI. This CDR3 is built from 12 residues. With 4 bases removed from V and 6 bases from J, the gap between germline ends came to 8 bases. The CDR3 spells CASSGQSDTQYF. CDR3 DNA sequence: TGTGCCAGCAGTGGACAGTCGGATACGCAGTATTTT.

The chain uses TRBV19 and TRBJ1-2; TRBD1 is a possible D gene (5 bases). The CDR3 consists of 14 residues. The germline V gene encodes CDR1 LNHDA and CDR2 SQIVND (reference sequence). V lost 6 bases, J lost 1 base, and 12 bases lay in between. The CDR3 is CASRGTQINYGYTF. The CDR3 DNA is TGTGCCAGTAGAGGGACTCAAATTAACTATGGCTACACCTTC. The complete variable domain, with remaining parts taken from reference TRBV19 and TRBJ1-2, reads DGGITQSPKYLFRKEGQNVTLSCEQNLNHDAMYWYRQDPGQGLRLIYYSQIVNDFQKGDIAEGYSVSREKKESFPLTVTSAQKNPTAFYLCASRGTQINYGYTFGSGTRLTVV.

The chain carries TRBV6-6 and TRBJ2-1; no firm D call. Trimming removed 6 bases at V and 2 bases at J, with 14 bases between. Germline V lookup: CDR1 MNHNY, CDR2 SVGAGI (reference sequence). CDR3 size: 15 residues. The chain's CDR3 is CASSRNDKTYNEQFF. CDR3 DNA: TGTGCCAGCAGCCGTAATGACAAGACCTACAATGAGCAGTTCTTC.

This chain connects TRBV10-2 to TRBJ2-7; TRBD2 aligns across 10 bases. This CDR3 is 18 amino acids long. The germline V gene encodes CDR1 WSHSY and CDR2 SAAADI. V shed 7 bases and J 0 bases; nucleotides not matched to a gene: 15. CDR3 in DNA: TGCGCCAGCAACCGTCGGGCTAGCGGGAGCCCGAGCTCCTACGAGCAGTACTTC. Amino acid sequence: CASNRRASGSPSSYEQYF.

The J gene is TRBJ2-7, the V gene TRBV10-3, with TRBD2 identical over 8 bases. Germline values: CDR1 ENHRY, CDR2 SYGVKD. There are 17 residues in the CDR3. The V segment lost 3 bases and the J segment 3 bases; nucleotides outside the gene matches: 13. CDR3 in DNA: TGTGCCATCAGTGACCCGGGGGCTAGCGGGCGATTCTACGAGCAGTACTTC. Amino acid sequence: CAISDPGASGRFYEQYF.

This clone appeared a single time. This chain joins TRBV19 and TRBJ2-7; weak D call: TRBD2 (6 bases). Germline V gives CDR1 LNHDA, CDR2 SQIVND (reference sequence). The V gene lost 4 bases and the J gene lost 5 bases, with 18 bases spanning the gap. This CDR3 spans 15 amino acids. The CDR3 here is CASSRAGRSRDEQYF. The CDR3 coding sequence is TGTGCCAGTAGTAGGGCGGGGAGGTCCCGGGACGAGCAGTACTTC.

The rearrangement uses TRBV9 and TRBJ1-2; 8 bases align to TRBD1. Germline trimming cut 2 bases from V and 7 bases from J; bases unmatched to any gene: 7. The CDR3 has 14 residues. Germline V gene sequence: CDR1 SGDLS, CDR2 YYNGEE. The CDR3 region has the DNA TGTGCCAGCAGCGTGCAGGGGGCATCGACTGGCTACACCTTC. Its protein product is CASSVQGASTGYTF.

The genes are TRBV25-1 and TRBJ2-7; D remains ambiguous. V lost 2 bases and J lost 7, with 6 bases in between. Germline V CDR1 and CDR2: MGHDK, SYGVNS. This CDR3 has 11 amino acids. CDR3 DNA sequence: TGTGCCAGCAGTGAACTGCGGGAGCAGTACTTC. Protein: CASSELREQYF.

This clone was seen once. V usage is TRBV5-1 and J usage is TRBJ1-1, with a weak D call TRBD1 (6 bases). Trimming took 1 base from V and 6 from J, leaving 10 bases between them. The CDR3 is made up of 13 amino acids. Germline V lookup: CDR1 SGHRS, CDR2 YFSETQ. The CDR3 bases are TGCGCCAGCAGCTTGTGGGCAGGGGCTGAAGCTTTCTTT. Translation gives CASSLWAGAEAFF.

This sequence joins TRBV3-1 (or the pseudogene TRBV3-2) and TRBJ2-3, with TRBD2 matching 8 bases. V gave up 0 bases and J gave up 6 bases; unmatched junction bases: 14. The CDR3 contains 18 residues. Germline loops: CDR1 LGHDT, CDR2 YNNKEL (reference sequence). The CDR3 DNA sequence: TGTGCCAGCAGCCAAGATAGTAGGACGGGAGGGCCTATCGATACGCAGTATTTT. This encodes CASSQDSRTGGPIDTQYF.

V usage is TRBV24-1 and J usage is TRBJ2-7; perhaps TRBD1 as D (5 bases). The germline CDR1 and CDR2 sequences are KGHDR and SFDVKD. CDR3 length: 13 residues. With 1 base removed from V and 7 bases from J, the gap between germline ends came to 10 bases. This chain's CDR3 is CATSDFGHGEQYF. The DNA of the CDR3 is TGTGCCACCAGTGATTTCGGACATGGGGAGCAGTACTTC.

This chain joins TRBV6-5 and TRBJ1-2; D is possibly TRBD1 (6 bases). There are 15 residues in the CDR3. The ends were cut back, 8 bases at V and 5 bases at J, with 21 bases in the middle. Germline values: CDR1 MNHEY, CDR2 SVGAGI. CDR3 region: CASHRGGNKGYGYTF. CDR3 nucleotides: TGTGCCAGCCACCGCGGGGGCAACAAAGGGTATGGCTACACCTTC.